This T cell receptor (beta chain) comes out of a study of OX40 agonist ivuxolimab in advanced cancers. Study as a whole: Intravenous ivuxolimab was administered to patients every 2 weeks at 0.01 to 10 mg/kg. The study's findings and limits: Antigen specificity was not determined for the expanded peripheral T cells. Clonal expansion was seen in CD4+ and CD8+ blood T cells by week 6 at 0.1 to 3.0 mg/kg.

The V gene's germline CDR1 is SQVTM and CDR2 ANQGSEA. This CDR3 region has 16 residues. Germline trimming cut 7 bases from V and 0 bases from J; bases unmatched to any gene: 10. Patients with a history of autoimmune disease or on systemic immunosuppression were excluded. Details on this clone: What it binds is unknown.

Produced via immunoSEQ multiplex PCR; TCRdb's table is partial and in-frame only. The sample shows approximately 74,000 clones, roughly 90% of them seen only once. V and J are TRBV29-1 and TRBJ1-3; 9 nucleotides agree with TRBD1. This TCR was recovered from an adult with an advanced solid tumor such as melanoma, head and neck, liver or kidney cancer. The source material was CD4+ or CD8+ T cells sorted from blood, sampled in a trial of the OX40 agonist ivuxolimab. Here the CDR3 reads CSAGQGFGSSGNTIYF. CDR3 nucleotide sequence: TGCAGCGCTGGACAGGGGTTTGGGAGCTCTGGAAACACCATATATTTT.